These T cell receptor beta chains were read from a single sample in a study of blood T cell repertoires in COVID-19. Libraries were prepared by immunoSEQ multiplex PCR; TCRdb keeps only in-frame clonotypes and omits some of them. The sample lists approximately 51,000 clones, around 87% seen once, with 2% to 2.5% in the top ten. Sequences were obtained from peripheral blood. All receptors come from an elderly woman with COVID-19, enrolled during active disease. Each CDR3 is given with its conserved first and last residue. The order of the fields is V gene, J gene, D gene, clone size, CDR3 DNA, CDR3 protein. A D gene is named only where the DNA matches it firmly. Size is stated for part of the rows, as once, few or many counts, or as a class when the clone is expanded.

TRBV6-4	TRBJ1-1	-	few	TGTGCCAGCAGTGACCAGAACACTGAAGCTTTCTTT	CASSDQNTEAFF
TRBV19	TRBJ2-6	TRBD1	once	TGTGCCAGTAGTCGGTCAGGGGGCAATGGGGCCAACGTCCTGACTTTC	CASSRSGGNGANVLTF
TRBV15	TRBJ2-7	TRBD2	-	TGTGCCACCAGCCGCGGGACTAGCCAGAAGCAGTACTTC	CATSRGTSQKQYF
TRBV2	TRBJ2-3	-	-	TGTGCCAGCAACAGGGACCGCACAGATACGCAGTATTTT	CASNRDRTDTQYF
TRBV5-1	TRBJ2-5	-	-	TGCGCCAGCAGCTACCCAGCGGAGACCCAGTACTTC	CASSYPAETQYF
TRBV19	TRBJ2-5	-	-	TGTGCCAGTAGTATCTATAAAAGGGGCAGGCAGACCCAGTACTTC	CASSIYKRGRQTQYF
TRBV19	TRBJ1-2	-	-	TGTGCCAGTAGCCAACGTGGGGGGTCCTACACCTTC	CASSQRGGSYTF
TRBV30	TRBJ1-1	-	-	TGTGCCTGGAGCTGGGGCTTGGGCACTGAAGCTTTCTTT	CAWSWGLGTEAFF
TRBV2	TRBJ1-1	-	-	TGTGCCAGCAGTGAAACTCCAATGAACACTGAAGCTTTCTTT	CASSETPMNTEAFF
TRBV29-1	TRBJ1-1	-	-	TGCAGCGTTGGGTGGGAGTTCAACACTGAAGCTTTCTTT	CSVGWEFNTEAFF
TRBV5-1	TRBJ2-5	-	once	TGCGCCAGCAGCTTGCCCTCAGGGGGGGAGACCCAGTACTTC	CASSLPSGGETQYF
TRBV7-9	TRBJ1-4	-	medium-sized	TGTGCCAGCAGCTTGGGCGGGATTGAAAAACTGTTTTTT	CASSLGGIEKLFF
TRBV19	TRBJ1-5	-	few	TGTGCCAGTAGTATCGGGGGGCGCGCACAGCCCCAGCATTTT	CASSIGGRAQPQHF
TRBV18	TRBJ1-4	TRBD1	-	TGTGCCAGCTCACCAGTCGACAGGGGGAGTGAAAAACTGTTTTTT	CASSPVDRGSEKLFF
TRBV11-3	TRBJ2-1	-	once	TGTGCCAGCAGCTTAGGACGAGGAGTGAATGAGCAGTTCTTC	CASSLGRGVNEQFF
TRBV18	TRBJ1-4	-	-	TGTGCCAGCTCACGACTCACTGAAAAACTGTTTTTT	CASSRLTEKLFF
TRBV10-2	TRBJ1-3	-	-	TGCGCCAGCAGTGACACTCAAAGCTCTGGAAACACCATATATTTT	CASSDTQSSGNTIYF
TRBV5-4	TRBJ1-2	-	-	TGTGCCAGCAGGCCTCAGGAACCCTATGGCTACACCTTC	CASRPQEPYGYTF
TRBV5-1	TRBJ1-4	-	once	TGCGCCAGCACCCGGTCGGGGACTCTTAATGAAAAACTGTTTTTT	CASTRSGTLNEKLFF
TRBV9	TRBJ2-1	TRBD2	-	TGTGCCAGCAGCGTAGCGGGACTAGCGGGGAAGAATGAGCAGTTCTTC	CASSVAGLAGKNEQFF
TRBV2	TRBJ1-5	TRBD1	-	TGTGCCAGCAGGGGACAGTATAGCAATCAGCCCCAGCATTTT	CASRGQYSNQPQHF
TRBV19	TRBJ1-2	TRBD1	-	TGTGCCAGTAGTATCCCCTCGACAGGGGCCAATGGCTACACCTTC	CASSIPSTGANGYTF
TRBV11-2	TRBJ2-1	TRBD1	-	TGTGCCAGCAGCTTAGGGACAGGAAGGGGGGAGCAGTTCTTC	CASSLGTGRGEQFF
TRBV18	TRBJ2-7	-	-	TGTGCCAGCTCACCCCCTTTTGTCAGGGGGGTGAACGAGCAGTACTTC	CASSPPFVRGVNEQYF
TRBV20-1	TRBJ1-2	-	once	TGCAGTGCCCCGAAAGAAGGGGTCTACACCTTC	CSAPKEGVYTF
TRBV7-9	TRBJ2-1	TRBD2	-	TGTGCCAGCAGCCCCGTCGAAGCGGGGAGTAATGAGCAGTTCTTC	CASSPVEAGSNEQFF
TRBV6-6	TRBJ1-1	-	-	TGTGCCAGCAGCGACGGAGGTAGGACTGAAGCTTTCTTT	CASSDGGRTEAFF
TRBV7-2	TRBJ2-2	-	once	TGTGCCAGCAGCACCCTAGGGCTGATGGGCAGGGATAAACCCGGGGAGCTGTTTTTT	CASSTLGLMGRDKPGELFF
TRBV18	TRBJ2-1	TRBD1	-	TGTGCCAGCTCACCGAGGACAGGGACTTCGAATGAGCAGTTCTTC	CASSPRTGTSNEQFF
TRBV14	TRBJ2-1	-	-	TGTGCCAGCAGTACCCAGATCTACAATGAGCAGTTCTTC	CASSTQIYNEQFF